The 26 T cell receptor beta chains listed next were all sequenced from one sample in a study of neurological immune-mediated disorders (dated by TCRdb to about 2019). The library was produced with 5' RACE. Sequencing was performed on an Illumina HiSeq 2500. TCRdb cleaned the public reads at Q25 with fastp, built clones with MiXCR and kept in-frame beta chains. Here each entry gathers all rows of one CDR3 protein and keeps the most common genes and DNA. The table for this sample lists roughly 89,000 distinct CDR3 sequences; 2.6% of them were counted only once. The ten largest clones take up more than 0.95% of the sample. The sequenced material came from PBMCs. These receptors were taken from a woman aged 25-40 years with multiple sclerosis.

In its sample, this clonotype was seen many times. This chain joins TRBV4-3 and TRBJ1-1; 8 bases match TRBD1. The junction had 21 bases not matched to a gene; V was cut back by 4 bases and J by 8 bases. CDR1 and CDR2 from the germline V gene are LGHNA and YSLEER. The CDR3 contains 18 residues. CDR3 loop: CASSPSVQAGGALLEAFF. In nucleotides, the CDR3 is TGCGCCAGCAGCCCTTCCGTACAGGCAGGGGGCGCATTGTTAGAAGCTTTCTTT.

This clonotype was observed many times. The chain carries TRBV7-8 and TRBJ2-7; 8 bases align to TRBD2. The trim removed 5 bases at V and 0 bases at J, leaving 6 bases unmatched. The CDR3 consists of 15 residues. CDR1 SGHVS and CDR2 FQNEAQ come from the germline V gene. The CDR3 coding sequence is TGTGCCAGCAGCCTTCTAGCGGGCGGCTCCTACGAGCAGTACTTC. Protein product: CASSLLAGGSYEQYF.

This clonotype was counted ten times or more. CDR3 in DNA: TGTGCCAGCAGCGTAGGTCGCGGGATAGAGACCCAGTACTTC. Its protein product is CASSVGRGIETQYF. The rearrangement joins TRBV9 to TRBJ2-5; D is possibly TRBD2 (6 bases). Trimming removed 0 bases at V and 4 bases at J, with 10 bases between. This CDR3 contains 14 residues. CDR1 is SGDLS, CDR2 YYNGEE, per germline.

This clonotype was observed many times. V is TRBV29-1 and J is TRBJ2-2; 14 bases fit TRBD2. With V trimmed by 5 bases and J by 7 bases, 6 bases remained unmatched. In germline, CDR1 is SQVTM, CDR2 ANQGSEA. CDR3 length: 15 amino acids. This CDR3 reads CSVPTGLAGGGELFF. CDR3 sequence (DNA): TGCAGCGTTCCAACAGGACTAGCGGGAGGCGGGGAGCTGTTTTTT.

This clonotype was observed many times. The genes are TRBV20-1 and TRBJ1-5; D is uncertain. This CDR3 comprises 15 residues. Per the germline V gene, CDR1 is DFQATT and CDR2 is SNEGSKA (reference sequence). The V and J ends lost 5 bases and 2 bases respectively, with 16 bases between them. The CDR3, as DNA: TGCAGTGCTTCCGACGGGTTAAGGGGCAATCAGCCCCAGCATTTT. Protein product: CSASDGLRGNQPQHF.

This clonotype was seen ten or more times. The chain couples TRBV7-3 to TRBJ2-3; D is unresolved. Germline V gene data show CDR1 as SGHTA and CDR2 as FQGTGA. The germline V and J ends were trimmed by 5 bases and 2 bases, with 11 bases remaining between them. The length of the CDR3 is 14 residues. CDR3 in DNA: TGTGCCAGCAGCCCAACGGCTGCCACAGATACGCAGTATTTT. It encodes CASSPTAATDTQYF.

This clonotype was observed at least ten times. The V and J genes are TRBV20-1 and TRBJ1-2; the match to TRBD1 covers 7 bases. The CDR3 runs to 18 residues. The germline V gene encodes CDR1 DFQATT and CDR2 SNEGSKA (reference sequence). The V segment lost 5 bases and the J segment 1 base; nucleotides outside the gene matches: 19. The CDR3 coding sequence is TGCAGTGCTCCCACCGCGCTTTCCGGGACAGCAGTTAACTATGGCTACACCTTC. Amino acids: CSAPTALSGTAVNYGYTF.

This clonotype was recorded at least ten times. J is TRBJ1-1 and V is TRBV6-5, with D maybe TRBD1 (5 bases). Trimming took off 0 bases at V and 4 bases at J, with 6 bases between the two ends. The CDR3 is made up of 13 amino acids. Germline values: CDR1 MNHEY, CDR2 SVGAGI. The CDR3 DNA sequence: TGTGCCAGCAGTTACTCGGGGGGCACTGAAGCTTTCTTT. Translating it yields CASSYSGGTEAFF.

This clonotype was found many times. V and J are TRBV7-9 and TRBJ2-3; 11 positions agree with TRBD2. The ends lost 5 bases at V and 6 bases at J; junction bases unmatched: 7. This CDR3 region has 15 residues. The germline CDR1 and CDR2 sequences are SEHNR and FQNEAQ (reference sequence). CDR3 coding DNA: TGTGCCAGCAGCCCTACTAGCGGGAGTCGTGATACGCAGTATTTT. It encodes CASSPTSGSRDTQYF. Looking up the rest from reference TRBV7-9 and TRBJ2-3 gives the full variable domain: DTGVSQNPRHKITKRGQNVTFRCDPISEHNRLYWYRQTLGQGPEFLTYFQNEAQLEKSRLLSDRFSAERPKGSFSTLEIQRTEQGDSAMYLCASSPTSGSRDTQYFGPGTRLTVL.

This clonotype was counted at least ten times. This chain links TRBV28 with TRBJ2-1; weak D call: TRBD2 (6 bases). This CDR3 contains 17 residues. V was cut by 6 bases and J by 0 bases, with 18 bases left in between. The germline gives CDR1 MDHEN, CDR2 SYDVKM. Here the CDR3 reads CASSYGGAGFSYNEQFF. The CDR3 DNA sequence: TGTGCCAGCAGCTATGGCGGGGCAGGGTTCTCCTACAATGAGCAGTTCTTC.

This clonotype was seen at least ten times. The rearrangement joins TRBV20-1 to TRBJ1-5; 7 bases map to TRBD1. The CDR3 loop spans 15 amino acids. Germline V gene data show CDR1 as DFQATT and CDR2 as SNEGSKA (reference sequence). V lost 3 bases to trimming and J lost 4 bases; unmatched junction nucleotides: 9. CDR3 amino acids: CSARENRGANQPQHF. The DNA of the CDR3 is TGCAGTGCTAGGGAAAACAGGGGAGCAAATCAGCCCCAGCATTTT.

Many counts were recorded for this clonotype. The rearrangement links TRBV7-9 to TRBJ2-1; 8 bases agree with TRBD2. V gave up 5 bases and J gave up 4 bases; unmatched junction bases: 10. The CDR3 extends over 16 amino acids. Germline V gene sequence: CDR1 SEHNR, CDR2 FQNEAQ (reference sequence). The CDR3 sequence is CASSPRGDRDYNEQFF. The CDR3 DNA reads TGTGCCAGCAGCCCGCGGGGGGATCGGGATTACAATGAGCAGTTCTTC.

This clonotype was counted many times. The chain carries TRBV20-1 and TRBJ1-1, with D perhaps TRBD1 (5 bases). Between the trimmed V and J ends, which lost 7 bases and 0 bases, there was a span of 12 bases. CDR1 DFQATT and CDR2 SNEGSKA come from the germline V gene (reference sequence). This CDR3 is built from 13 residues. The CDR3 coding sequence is TGCAGTGTTTCGACAGCGATGAACACTGAAGCTTTCTTT. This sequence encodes CSVSTAMNTEAFF.

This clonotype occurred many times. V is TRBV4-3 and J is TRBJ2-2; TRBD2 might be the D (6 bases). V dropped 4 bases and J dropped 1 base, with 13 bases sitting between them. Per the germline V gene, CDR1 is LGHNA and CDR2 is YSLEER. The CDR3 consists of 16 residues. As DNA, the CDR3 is TGCGCCAGCAGCCCCTTCGGGGGAAAGAACACCGGGGAGCTGTTTTTT. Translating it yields CASSPFGGKNTGELFF.

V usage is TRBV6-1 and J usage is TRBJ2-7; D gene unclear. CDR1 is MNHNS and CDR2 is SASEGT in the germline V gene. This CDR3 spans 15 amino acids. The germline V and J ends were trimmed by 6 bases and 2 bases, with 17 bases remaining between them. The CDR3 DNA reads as TGTGCCAGCAGCCAATCCTCGATCAGCCCCTACGAGCAGTACTTC. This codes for CASSQSSISPYEQYF.

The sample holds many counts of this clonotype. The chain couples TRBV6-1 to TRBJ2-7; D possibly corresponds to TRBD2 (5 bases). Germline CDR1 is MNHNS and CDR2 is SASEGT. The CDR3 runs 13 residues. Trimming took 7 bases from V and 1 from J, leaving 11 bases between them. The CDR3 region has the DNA TGTGCCAGCAAAGAGGGTAATTCCTACGAGCAGTACTTC. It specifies CASKEGNSYEQYF.

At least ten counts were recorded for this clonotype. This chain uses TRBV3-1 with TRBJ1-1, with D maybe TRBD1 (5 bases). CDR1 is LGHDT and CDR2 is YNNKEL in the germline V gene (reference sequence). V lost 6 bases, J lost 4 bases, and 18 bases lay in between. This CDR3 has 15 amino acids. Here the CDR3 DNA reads TGTGCCAGCAGTGAGTACGTGGCAGGGAGCACTGAAGCTTTCTTT. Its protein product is CASSEYVAGSTEAFF.

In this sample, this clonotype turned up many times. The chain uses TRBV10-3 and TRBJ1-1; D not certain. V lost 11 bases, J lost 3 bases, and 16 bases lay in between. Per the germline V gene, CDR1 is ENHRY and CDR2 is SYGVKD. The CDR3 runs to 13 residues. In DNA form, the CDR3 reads TGTGCCGCGGGCCTTGGGCAGGACACTGAAGCTTTCTTT. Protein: CAAGLGQDTEAFF.

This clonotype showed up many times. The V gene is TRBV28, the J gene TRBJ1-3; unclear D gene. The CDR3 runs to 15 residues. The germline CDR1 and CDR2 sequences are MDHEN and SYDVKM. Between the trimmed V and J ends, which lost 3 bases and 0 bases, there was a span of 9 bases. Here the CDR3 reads CASSLGRISGNTIYF. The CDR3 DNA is TGTGCCAGCAGTTTGGGAAGGATCTCTGGAAACACCATATATTTT.

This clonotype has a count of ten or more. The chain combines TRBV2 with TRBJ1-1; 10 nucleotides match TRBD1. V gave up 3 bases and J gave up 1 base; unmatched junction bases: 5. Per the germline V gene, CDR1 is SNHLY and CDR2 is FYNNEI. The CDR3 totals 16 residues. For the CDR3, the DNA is TGTGCCAGCAGTGACCCGACAGGGGGCGGGAACACTGAAGCTTTCTTT. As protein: CASSDPTGGGNTEAFF.

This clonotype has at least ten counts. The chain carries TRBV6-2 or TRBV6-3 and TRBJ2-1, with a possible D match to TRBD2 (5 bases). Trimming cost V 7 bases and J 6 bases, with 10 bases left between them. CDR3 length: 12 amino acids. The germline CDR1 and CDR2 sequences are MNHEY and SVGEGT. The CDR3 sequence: CASKLEGNEQFF. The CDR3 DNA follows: TGTGCCAGCAAACTAGAGGGCAATGAGCAGTTCTTC.

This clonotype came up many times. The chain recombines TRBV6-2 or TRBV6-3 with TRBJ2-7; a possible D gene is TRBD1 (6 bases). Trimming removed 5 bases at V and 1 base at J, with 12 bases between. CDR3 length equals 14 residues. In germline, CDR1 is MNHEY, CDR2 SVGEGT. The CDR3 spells CASSPLTGSYEQYF. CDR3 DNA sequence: TGTGCCAGCAGTCCGCTAACAGGGTCCTACGAGCAGTACTTC.

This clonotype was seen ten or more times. This chain's CDR3 is CASSSLAWREVGEQYF. Here the CDR3 DNA reads TGTGCCAGCAGTTCCCTGGCCTGGCGGGAAGTAGGCGAGCAGTACTTC. V is TRBV27 and J is TRBJ2-7, with D possibly being TRBD2 (6 bases). V was trimmed by 4 bases and J by 6 bases, leaving 22 bases between them. The CDR3 covers 16 residues. Germline-derived CDR1 and CDR2 are MNHEY and SMNVEV (reference sequence).

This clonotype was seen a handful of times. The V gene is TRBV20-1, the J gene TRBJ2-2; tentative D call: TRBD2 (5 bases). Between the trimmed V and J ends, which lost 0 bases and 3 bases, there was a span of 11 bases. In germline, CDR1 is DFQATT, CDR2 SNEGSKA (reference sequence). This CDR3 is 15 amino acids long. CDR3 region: CSARDIEGDTGELFF. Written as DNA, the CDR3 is TGCAGTGCTAGAGATATAGAGGGAGACACCGGGGAGCTGTTTTTT.

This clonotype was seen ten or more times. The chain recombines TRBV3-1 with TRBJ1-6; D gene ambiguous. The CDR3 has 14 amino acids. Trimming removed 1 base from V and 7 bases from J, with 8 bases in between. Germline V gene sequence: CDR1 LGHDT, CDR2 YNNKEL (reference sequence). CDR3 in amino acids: CASSQGTENSPLHF. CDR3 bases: TGTGCCAGCAGCCAAGGGACGGAGAATTCACCCCTCCACTTT.

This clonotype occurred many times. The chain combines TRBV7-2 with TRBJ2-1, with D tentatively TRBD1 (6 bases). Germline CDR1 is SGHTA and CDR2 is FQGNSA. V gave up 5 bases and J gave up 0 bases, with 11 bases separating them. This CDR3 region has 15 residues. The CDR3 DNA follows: TGTGCCAGCAGCACGGACAGAGGCTCCTACAATGAGCAGTTCTTC. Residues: CASSTDRGSYNEQFF.